The 6 T cell receptor beta chains below all came from one sample that was sequenced in a study of OX40 agonist ivuxolimab in advanced cancers. Generated by immunoSEQ multiplex PCR, the TCRdb table keeps only in-frame clones and is missing some. The sample lists 75,000 to 95,000 clones, roughly 90% occurring once. Sequenced material: CD4+ or CD8+ T cells sorted from blood, taken in a trial of the OX40 agonist ivuxolimab. Every receptor here comes from an adult with an advanced solid tumor such as melanoma, head and neck, liver or kidney cancer.

This clone was detected only a few times. The CDR3 DNA is TGCGCCAGCAGCTCGACCAGAATACGGACAGGGTGGGATAGTGGTAAAGAGACCCAGTACTTC. As protein: CASSSTRIRTGWDSGKETQYF. The chain has TRBV5-1 and TRBJ2-5; 8 bases match TRBD1. Germline V gives CDR1 SGHRS, CDR2 YFSETQ. The junction had 25 bases not matched to a gene; V was cut back by 3 bases and J by 3 bases. The CDR3 has 21 amino acids.

The rearrangement uses TRBV9 and TRBJ2-2; a possible D gene is TRBD2 (6 bases). CDR1 is SGDLS, CDR2 YYNGEE, per germline. CDR3 size: 14 residues. The V gene lost 6 bases and the J gene lost 6 bases, with 15 bases spanning the gap. This chain's CDR3 is CASTREWWSGELFF. Written as DNA, the CDR3 is TGTGCCAGCACGCGGGAATGGTGGTCCGGGGAGCTGTTTTTT.

The V and J genes are TRBV28 and TRBJ1-1, with TRBD1 matching over 9 bases. Germline V gene lookup returns CDR1 MDHEN and CDR2 SYDVKM. V dropped 5 bases and J dropped 3; count of bases not matched to a gene: 4. CDR3 size: 14 residues. This CDR3 reads CASSGRTGDTEAFF. The CDR3 DNA follows: TGTGCCAGCAGTGGAAGGACAGGGGACACTGAAGCTTTCTTT.

This chain joins TRBV4-1 and TRBJ1-1; D call uncertain. Trimming took off 3 bases at V and 1 base at J, with 12 bases between the two ends. Germline CDR1 is MGHRA and CDR2 is YSYEKL. The CDR3 sequence is 15 residues long. CDR3 nucleotides: TGCGCCAGCAGCCATTTAAATAGGCAGAACACTGAAGCTTTCTTT. Translated, it gives CASSHLNRQNTEAFF.

This sequence joins TRBV4-1 and TRBJ2-3, with 9 bases that match TRBD2. V dropped 8 bases and J dropped 1; count of bases not matched to a gene: 1. The CDR3 contains 13 residues. Per germline, CDR1 MGHRA and CDR2 YSYEKL. CDR3 sequence (DNA): TGCGCCAGCCGGACTAGCGGCACAGATACGCAGTATTTT. Protein: CASRTSGTDTQYF.

The chain carries TRBV18 and TRBJ2-2; a weak D match, TRBD1 (5 bases). Trimming stripped 6 bases from V and 7 bases from J, with 12 bases between. Germline V CDR1 and CDR2: KGHSH, LQKENI. The length of the CDR3 is 13 residues. CDR3 bases: TGTGCCAGCTCGCAGCAGGGAAACGGGGAGCTGTTTTTT. Translated: CASSQQGNGELFF.